This is a list of T cell receptor beta chains from one sample in a study of T cell repertoires in cytomegalovirus infection. TCRdb independently ran MiXCR on the reads; one entry per CDR3 protein. The data hold some 450,000 distinct CDR3 sequences, with approximately 31% observed a single time. Source material: PBMCs. The source is a human donor in good health (CMV status not recorded). Some clones in this sample may be carry-over from other donors' samples. CDR3s include the opening cysteine and the closing phenylalanine or tryptophan. A D gene is named only where the DNA matches it firmly. Only some rows state a clone size, as once, few, many or a class for expanded clones.

d_gene: TRBD1
abundance: many
v_gene: TRBV11-1
j_gene: TRBJ2-1
CDR3aa: CASSLYGTAYNEQFF
CDR3nt: TGTGCCAGCAGCTTATACGGGACAGCATACAATGAGCAGTTCTTC

d_gene: TRBD1
abundance: .
v_gene: TRBV7-9
j_gene: TRBJ2-7
CDR3aa: CASSHVGTGIYEQYF
CDR3nt: TGTGCCAGCAGCCACGTCGGGACAGGGATATACGAGCAGTACTTC

d_gene: .
abundance: many
v_gene: TRBV4-3
j_gene: TRBJ2-7
CDR3aa: CASSQVAGVGYEQYF
CDR3nt: TGCGCCAGCAGCCAGGTGGCAGGGGTTGGCTACGAGCAGTACTTC

d_gene: TRBD1
abundance: .
v_gene: TRBV10-3
j_gene: TRBJ1-5
CDR3aa: CAIRDDRGWHQPQHF
CDR3nt: TGTGCCATCAGAGACGACAGGGGGTGGCATCAGCCCCAGCATTTT

d_gene: TRBD2
abundance: few
v_gene: TRBV20-1
j_gene: TRBJ2-2
CDR3aa: CSARDRAGGRVTGELFF
CDR3nt: TGCAGTGCTAGAGATCGAGCGGGGGGGCGGGTCACCGGGGAGCTGTTTTTT

d_gene: .
abundance: .
v_gene: TRBV12-3/TRBV12-4
j_gene: TRBJ1-5
CDR3aa: CASSSPPNKPQHF
CDR3nt: TGTGCCAGCAGCTCTCCTCCTAATAAGCCCCAGCATTTC

d_gene: .
abundance: few
v_gene: TRBV5-3
j_gene: TRBJ1-2
CDR3aa: CASSLVRQLPPNGYTF
CDR3nt: TGTGCCAGCAGCTTGGTAAGGCAGCTCCCGCCTAACGGCTACACCTTC

d_gene: TRBD2
abundance: few
v_gene: TRBV20-1
j_gene: TRBJ2-1
CDR3aa: CSATGLAGALRYNEQFF
CDR3nt: TGCAGTGCTACGGGACTAGCGGGGGCCCTCAGATACAATGAGCAGTTCTTC

d_gene: TRBD1
abundance: .
v_gene: TRBV9
j_gene: TRBJ1-2
CDR3aa: CASSVNRGGGTNYGYTF
CDR3nt: TGTGCCAGCAGCGTGAACAGGGGCGGGGGTACCAACTATGGCTACACCTTC

d_gene: .
abundance: .
v_gene: TRBV19
j_gene: TRBJ2-2
CDR3aa: CASSIDPGMNTGELFF
CDR3nt: TGTGCCAGTAGTATAGACCCGGGGATGAACACCGGGGAGCTGTTTTTT